These 21 T cell receptor beta chains originate from one sample sequenced in a study of blood T cells in healthy people across ages. Combining a sample-barcoded 5' primer with a J-beta primer mix, a second PCR ran for roughly 7 to 12 cycles. TCRdb reanalysed the 5' RACE reads using MiXCR and keeps one entry per CDR3 protein. The sample lists 600,000 to 850,000 distinct CDR3 sequences; roughly 25% were seen once. Separately, the same data were catalogued under a study of T cells of mothers and their children.

Sequenced input: blood. Receptors originate from a boy younger than 18 in good health.

This clonotype was recorded a few times. This chain joins TRBV7-2 and TRBJ2-5; D perhaps matches TRBD1 (5 bases). The V end lost 2 bases, the J end lost 6 bases, and 16 bases lay between the germline ends. Germline V gene sequence: CDR1 SGHTA, CDR2 FQGNSA. The CDR3 loop spans 15 amino acids. CDR3 nucleotides: TGTGCCAGCAGCTTAAGGCGTCAGGGTTTCAAGACCCAGTACTTC. It encodes CASSLRRQGFKTQYF.

This chain uses TRBV14 with TRBJ1-1; no clear D gene. Trimming took 2 bases from V and 3 from J, leaving 7 bases between them. This CDR3 has 13 amino acids. CDR1 and CDR2 from the germline V gene are SGHDN and FVKESK. Here the CDR3 DNA reads TGTGCCAGCAGCCAATCTCGAGACACTGAAGCTTTCTTT. The encoded protein is CASSQSRDTEAFF.

The chain recombines TRBV14 with TRBJ1-1; 7 bases line up with TRBD1. CDR3 size: 14 residues. CDR1 is SGHDN, CDR2 FVKESK, per germline. The trim removed 5 bases at V and 3 bases at J, leaving 6 bases unmatched. For the CDR3, the DNA is TGTGCCAGCAGCGCCCGACAGGGTGACACTGAAGCTTTCTTT. Protein product: CASSARQGDTEAFF.

The chain links TRBV11-2 to TRBJ2-3, with D perhaps matching TRBD2 (7 bases). V lost 0 bases and J 8 bases, leaving 12 bases between the germline ends. Germline CDR1 SGHAT, CDR2 FQNNGV. The CDR3 spans 14 residues. The CDR3 spells CASSLDRGGGTQYF. CDR3 nucleotides: TGTGCCAGCAGCTTAGATAGGGGGGGAGGTACGCAGTATTTT.

This clonotype was recorded a few times. This chain joins TRBV4-3 and TRBJ1-6, with TRBD1 matching 7 bases. The V segment lost 2 bases and the J segment 8 bases; nucleotides outside the gene matches: 6. Germline CDR1 reads LGHNA; CDR2 reads YSLEER. CDR3 size: 15 residues. The CDR3: CASSQTGTDDSPLHF. As DNA, the CDR3 is TGCGCCAGCAGCCAAACCGGGACAGACGATTCACCCCTCCACTTT.

The gene calls are TRBV6-1 and TRBJ2-7, with 9 bases fitting TRBD1. Trimming at V came to 6 bases and at J to 4 bases, leaving 16 bases not matched to a gene. This CDR3 has 17 amino acids. Germline V gene data show CDR1 as MNHNS and CDR2 as SASEGT. The CDR3 spells CASSEEVRGQGFYEQYF. CDR3 DNA sequence: TGTGCCAGCAGCGAGGAGGTTCGGGGACAGGGATTTTACGAGCAGTACTTC.

This clonotype showed up just a few times. This chain connects TRBV29-1 to TRBJ1-3, with D hard to call. The germline V gene has CDR1 SQVTM and CDR2 ANQGSEA. V was trimmed by 4 bases and J by 3 bases, leaving 16 bases between them. The CDR3 contains 15 residues. This CDR3 reads CSVGDIRSGGNTIYF. The CDR3, as DNA: TGCAGCGTTGGAGACATCCGAAGCGGTGGAAACACCATATATTTT.

The V and J genes are TRBV7-3 and TRBJ1-1; D gene unclear. The germline V gene has CDR1 SGHTA and CDR2 FQGTGA. V dropped 4 bases and J dropped 7 bases, with 13 bases sitting between them. The CDR3 loop spans 13 amino acids. The CDR3 DNA reads as TGTGCCAGCAGCTCCGGAGGAGTCGATGAAGCTTTCTTT. The encoded protein is CASSSGGVDEAFF.

This clonotype has a single count. V gene TRBV20-1 combines with J gene TRBJ1-2; 8 bases map to TRBD1. Germline CDR1 is DFQATT and CDR2 is SNEGSKA (reference sequence). V shed 3 bases and J 5 bases; nucleotides not matched to a gene: 8. The CDR3 is 14 amino acids. CDR3 coding DNA: TGCAGTGCTAGCGTCCCGGGACAGGTTTATGGCTACACCTTC. This translates into CSASVPGQVYGYTF.

This clonotype turned up a few times. The rearrangement links TRBV15 to TRBJ1-1; 8 bases agree with TRBD1. With V trimmed by 5 bases and J by 7 bases, 9 bases remained unmatched. This CDR3 is 14 amino acids long. Germline V CDR1 and CDR2: LNHNV, YYDKDF (reference sequence). The CDR3 coding sequence is TGTGCCACCAGCCCACCGACAGGGGCCATTGAAGCTTTCTTT. Translation gives CATSPPTGAIEAFF.

Only a few counts were recorded for this clonotype. In nucleotides, the CDR3 is TGTGCCAGCAGCTTAAACGTCGATGCGGGGCTAAGCAAACCGGGGCAGTTCTTC. It specifies CASSLNVDAGLSKPGQFF. The gene calls are TRBV11-2 and TRBJ2-5; D possibly corresponds to TRBD2 (6 bases). Gene TRBJ2-1 matches the end of the DNA better, so the J call may be wrong. Germline V gene data show CDR1 as SGHAT and CDR2 as FQNNGV. The CDR3 has 18 amino acids.

The chain couples TRBV7-9 to TRBJ1-1; no firm D call. Germline V gene data show CDR1 as SEHNR and CDR2 as FQNEAQ (reference sequence). This CDR3 has 16 residues. V lost 2 bases and J lost 4, with 17 bases in between. CDR3 sequence: CASSLSYGSKITEAFF. CDR3 sequence (DNA): TGTGCCAGCAGCTTAAGTTACGGGAGTAAAATCACTGAAGCTTTCTTT.

This clonotype occurred a few times. An end of the junction does not agree with germline; a read error may underlie this. The chain uses TRBV3-1 and TRBJ2-5, with a weak D call TRBD2 (6 bases). Looked up from germline, CDR1 is LGHDT and CDR2 is YNNKEL (reference sequence). The CDR3 totals 15 residues. The chain's CDR3 is CTSSLAAGYQETQYF. CDR3 bases: TGTACCAGCAGCCTGGCGGCGGGATACCAAGAGACCCAGTACTTC.

The chain uses TRBV7-2 and TRBJ2-3; D may be TRBD2 (6 bases). CDR1 and CDR2 from the germline V gene are SGHTA and FQGNSA. The CDR3 runs to 14 residues. The ends were cut back, 3 bases at V and 5 bases at J, with 12 bases in the middle. Written as DNA, the CDR3 is TGTGCCAGCAGCTTCGGCCCAGCGGGAGATACGCAGTATTTT. This sequence encodes CASSFGPAGDTQYF.

CDR3 sequence (DNA): TGTGCTAGTGGACCAGGGTCTAGCAATCAGCCCCAGCATTTT. This gives the protein CASGPGSSNQPQHF. The chain couples TRBV12-5 to TRBJ1-5; D is possibly TRBD1 (5 bases). Trimming pared 6 bases from V and 0 bases from J, leaving 9 bases between. This CDR3 is 14 amino acids long. From germline, CDR1 is LGHNT and CDR2 FRNRAP.

Regarding this clonotype: Lacking the conserved final phenylalanine or tryptophan, this CDR3 likely reflects a read error. J is TRBJ2-5 and V is TRBV28, with D perhaps given as TRBD1 or TRBD2 (5 bases each). Germline CDR1 MDHEN, CDR2 SYDVKM. The germline V and J ends were trimmed by 2 bases and 2 bases, with 12 bases remaining between them. The CDR3 contains 15 residues. The CDR3 sequence is CASSLKGPGQETQYL. The CDR3 region has the DNA TGTGCCAGCAGTTTAAAGGGACCGGGGCAAGAGACCCAGTACCTC.

This chain links TRBV7-3 with TRBJ2-2; maybe TRBD2 (5 bases). Germline V gene data show CDR1 as SGHTA and CDR2 as FQGTGA. V was shortened by 1 base and J by 1 base, with 10 bases between the two germline ends. The CDR3 totals 16 residues. As DNA, the CDR3 is TGTGCCAGCAGCTTAAAGACTACACAGAACACCGGGGAGCTGTTTTTT. The encoded protein is CASSLKTTQNTGELFF. The full variable domain, in which reference TRBV7-3 and TRBJ2-2 provide the parts outside the CDR3, is GAGVSQTPSNKVTEKGKYVELRCDPISGHTALYWYRQSLGQGPEFLIYFQGTGAADDSGLPNDRFFAVRPEGSVSTLKIQRTERGDSAVYLCASSLKTTQNTGELFFGEGSRLTVL.

The chain joins TRBV7-8 to TRBJ2-7; possibly TRBD2 for D (6 bases). Germline loops: CDR1 SGHVS, CDR2 FQNEAQ. V lost 4 bases to trimming and J lost 0 bases, with 10 bases between them. CDR3 size: 14 residues. The chain's CDR3 is CASSSGGTSYEQYF. CDR3 bases: TGTGCCAGCAGCTCCGGCGGGACCTCCTACGAGCAGTACTTC.

The chain employs TRBV5-1 and TRBJ2-6; D possibly uses TRBD1 or TRBD2 (5 bases each). This CDR3 has 17 residues. CDR1 is SGHRS and CDR2 is YFSETQ in the germline V gene. V was cut by 5 bases and J by 3 bases, with 18 bases left in between. CDR3 loop: CASRLGPASGGANVLTF. The CDR3 nucleotides are TGCGCCAGCAGACTGGGACCTGCCTCAGGTGGGGCCAACGTCCTGACTTTC.

The rearrangement uses TRBV10-3 and TRBJ2-3, with a weak D call TRBD1 (5 bases). Germline CDR1 and CDR2: ENHRY and SYGVKD. This CDR3 comprises 12 residues. V was clipped by 3 bases and J by 4 bases, with 5 bases between them. The CDR3 DNA reads TGTGCCATCAGTGAAGGGGCAGATACGCAGTATTTT. The encoded protein is CAISEGADTQYF.

The chain uses TRBV6-5 and TRBJ1-6; TRBD1 agrees at 9 bases. V shed 7 bases, J shed 7 bases, and the junction held 8 bases outside the gene matches. CDR1 and CDR2 from the germline V gene are MNHEY and SVGAGI. This CDR3 contains 15 residues. The CDR3 coding sequence is TGTGCCAGCACCAGGACGGACAGGGGAAATTCACCCCTCCACTTT. Translating it yields CASTRTDRGNSPLHF.